This is a list of T cell receptor beta chains from one sample in a study of blood T cell repertoires in COVID-19. Measured with immunoSEQ multiplex PCR; TCRdb has only the in-frame clones, and not every one. The data show around 370,000 clones, with around 87% seen just once and 6% to 7% held by the top ten. The source material was peripheral blood. The receptors derive from a woman in her forties or fifties with COVID-19, enrolled during active disease. CDR3s include the opening cysteine and the closing phenylalanine or tryptophan. The D gene is left open where the match is weak. Where a row states a size, it is once, few, many or the class of an expanded clone; other rows omit it.

clone size	V gene	D gene	CDR3 length	J gene	CDR3 DNA	CDR3 protein
once	TRBV11-2	TRBD2	14	TRBJ2-5	TGTGCCAGCAGCTTAGGCGGGAGACCGGAGACCCAGTACTTC	CASSLGGRPETQYF
once	TRBV29-1	TRBD2	14	TRBJ2-1	TGCAGCGTTGCCTCTAGCGGGAGAGGTCGTGAGCAGTTCTTC	CSVASSGRGREQFF
NA	TRBV7-9	NA	12	TRBJ1-4	TGTGCCAGCAGCTCAATTAATGAAAAACTGTTTTTT	CASSSINEKLFF
NA	TRBV6-5	TRBD2	16	TRBJ2-1	TGTGCCAGCAGTTATGGGGTATACCGGGGGGGCAATGAGCAGTTCTTC	CASSYGVYRGGNEQFF
NA	TRBV5-1	TRBD2	17	TRBJ2-2	TGCGCCAGCAGCTTGGCAGCGGGAGGGCCTAGGACCGGGGAGCTGTTTTTT	CASSLAAGGPRTGELFF
NA	TRBV3-1/TRBV3-2	NA	14	TRBJ2-7	TGTGCCAGCAGCCAAAGGGGGTTTTCCTACGAGCAGTACTTC	CASSQRGFSYEQYF
NA	TRBV21-1	NA	17	TRBJ2-1	TGTGCCAGCAGCAACGGAGTGAGGGGGATCGCCTACAATGAGCAGTTCTTC	CASSNGVRGIAYNEQFF
NA	TRBV7-9	NA	17	TRBJ1-6	TGTGCCAGCAGCTTAGCCGGAGGATCAAAAAGTTATTCACCCCTCCACTTT	CASSLAGGSKSYSPLHF
NA	TRBV7-9	NA	12	TRBJ1-2	TGTGCCAGCAGCTTAGAGGGAGGTGGCTACACCTTC	CASSLEGGGYTF
NA	TRBV7-2	NA	15	TRBJ1-1	TGTGCCAGCAGCTTATCGGGGAAAAGGAACACTGAAGCTTTCTTT	CASSLSGKRNTEAFF
NA	TRBV5-1	NA	15	TRBJ2-2	TGCGCCAGCAGCATCCGGTCCGAGAACACCGGGGAGCTGTTTTTT	CASSIRSENTGELFF
NA	TRBV28	TRBD1	14	TRBJ1-1	TGTGCCAGCAGTTCCACAGGGGTGAACACTGAAGCTTTCTTT	CASSSTGVNTEAFF
once	TRBV30	TRBD1	12	TRBJ2-3	TGTGCCTACAGGGGATGGACAGATACGCAGTATTTT	CAYRGWTDTQYF
NA	TRBV28	NA	11	TRBJ1-1	TGTGCCAGCATGTTTTTACTTGAAGCTTTCTTT	CASMFLLEAFF
NA	TRBV19	NA	15	TRBJ1-6	TGTGCCAGTACCGACAGGAGCTCCTATAATTCACCCCTCCACTTT	CASTDRSSYNSPLHF
NA	TRBV24-1	TRBD2	16	TRBJ2-2	TGTGCCACCAGTACTAGCGGGAGAGGGAACACCGGGGAGCTGTTTTTT	CATSTSGRGNTGELFF
NA	TRBV14	NA	14	TRBJ1-2	TGTGCCAGCAGCCAAGGGACACCAAACTATGGCTACACCTTC	CASSQGTPNYGYTF
NA	TRBV30	TRBD1	15	TRBJ2-2	TGTGCCTGGAGTCGGGACAGGCTGGCCACCGGGGAGCTGTTTTTT	CAWSRDRLATGELFF
NA	TRBV19	TRBD1	17	TRBJ1-1	TGTGCCAGTAGTACAGGGACAGGGGGCGCGGTGAACACTGAAGCTTTCTTT	CASSTGTGGAVNTEAFF
NA	TRBV30	NA	12	TRBJ1-5	TGTGCCTGGAGTACAGGGAATCAGCCCCAGCATTTT	CAWSTGNQPQHF
NA	TRBV14	NA	14	TRBJ2-7	TGTGCCAGCAGCCAATCACTAGTAAGGGACGAGCAGTACTTC	CASSQSLVRDEQYF
once	TRBV19	NA	16	TRBJ1-5	TGTGCCAGTAGTAAACCCGGGACAACGAGCAATCAGCCCCAGCATTTT	CASSKPGTTSNQPQHF
NA	TRBV4-3	TRBD1	12	TRBJ1-2	TGCGCCAGCCCCCAGGGGGTCCAGGGCTACACCTTC	CASPQGVQGYTF
NA	TRBV7-2	NA	14	TRBJ2-5	TGTGCCAGCAGCCTAGAGGAGTACCAAGAGACCCAGTACTTC	CASSLEEYQETQYF
NA	TRBV11-3	NA	16	TRBJ2-7	TGTGCCAGCAGCCGAGGACTATGGACGGTGGAGGACGAGCAGTACTTC	CASSRGLWTVEDEQYF
NA	TRBV7-2	TRBD1	14	TRBJ2-3	TGTGCCAGCAGTCGGACAGGGAGTTTCGATACGCAGTATTTT	CASSRTGSFDTQYF
NA	TRBV27	NA	12	TRBJ2-3	TGTGCCAGTTCAGGGTCCACAGATACGCAGTATTTT	CASSGSTDTQYF
once	TRBV11-3	NA	14	TRBJ1-3	TGTGCCAGCAGCTTAGCAGGGCCTGGAAACACCATATATTTT	CASSLAGPGNTIYF
once	TRBV6-5	NA	16	TRBJ1-2	TGTGCCAGCAGTTACGCGTTAGGGGACACTTTCTATGGCTACACCTTC	CASSYALGDTFYGYTF
once	TRBV12-3/TRBV12-4	TRBD2	12	TRBJ2-1	TGTGCCAGCACAGCGGGGTACAATGAGCAGTTCTTC	CASTAGYNEQFF
NA	TRBV29-1	NA	12	TRBJ2-3	TGCAGCGTTGTATCCAGGGCAGATACGCAGTATTTT	CSVVSRADTQYF
NA	TRBV11-1	NA	15	TRBJ2-5	TGTGCCAGCAGCTTAGCGGGGCGGATCCAAGAGACCCAGTACTTC	CASSLAGRIQETQYF
NA	TRBV12-3/TRBV12-4	NA	13	TRBJ1-5	TGTGCCAGCAGTTTGACAAGAAATCAGCCCCAGCATTTT	CASSLTRNQPQHF
NA	TRBV3-1/TRBV3-2	NA	14	TRBJ1-1	TGTGCCAGCAGCCAACGGACAGTTAACACTGAAGCTTTCTTT	CASSQRTVNTEAFF
NA	TRBV7-2	NA	15	TRBJ1-5	TGTGCCAGCAGCTTAGTTCCCCACGAGAATCAGCCCCAGCATTTT	CASSLVPHENQPQHF
NA	TRBV19	NA	14	TRBJ2-6	TGTGCCAGTAGTACACTCGATATTACCAACGTCCTGACTTTC	CASSTLDITNVLTF
NA	TRBV6-1	NA	16	TRBJ1-6	TGTGCCAGCAGTGCAAAAAGAGGCAACTATAATTCACCCCTCCACTTT	CASSAKRGNYNSPLHF
NA	TRBV6-2/TRBV6-3	NA	16	TRBJ2-1	TGTGCCAGCAGTTACTCTCCAAGACAGCGATACAATGAGCAGTTCTTC	CASSYSPRQRYNEQFF
NA	TRBV12-3/TRBV12-4	NA	13	TRBJ1-5	TGTGCCAGCAGTTGGGAGGGTATTGAGCCCCAGCATTTT	CASSWEGIEPQHF
NA	TRBV14	NA	13	TRBJ2-1	TGTGCCAGCAGCCACCGGTCCCACAATGAGCAGTTCTTC	CASSHRSHNEQFF
NA	TRBV5-1	TRBD2	15	TRBJ2-7	TGCGCCAGCAGCGTAAATAGCGGGAGTCCCCACGAGCAGTACTTC	CASSVNSGSPHEQYF
NA	TRBV11-3	NA	15	TRBJ2-7	TGTGCCAGCAGCTCTAGGGGGGGCCTAGGGTACGAGCAGTACTTC	CASSSRGGLGYEQYF
NA	TRBV7-2	TRBD2	17	TRBJ2-3	TGTGCCAGCAGCTTAGTTTCGGGACTAGCGGGAGTAAATACGCAGTATTTT	CASSLVSGLAGVNTQYF
NA	TRBV4-3	TRBD2	15	TRBJ2-1	TGCGCCAGCAGCCCGGGACTAGCGGGAGTGAATGAGCAGTTCTTC	CASSPGLAGVNEQFF
NA	TRBV11-3	TRBD2	19	TRBJ2-1	TGTGCCAGCAGCTTAGATCCTCTCTCTAGCGGGAGGGCTTGGAGGGAGCAGTTCTTC	CASSLDPLSSGRAWREQFF
NA	TRBV7-2	TRBD1	15	TRBJ1-2	TGTGCCAGCAGCTCGGGACAGGGGGTGAGCTATGGCTACACCTTC	CASSSGQGVSYGYTF
NA	TRBV15	TRBD2	14	TRBJ2-3	TGTGCCACCAGCGAGGCGGCGGGGGGGGATACGCAGTATTTT	CATSEAAGGDTQYF
NA	TRBV29-1	TRBD1	12	TRBJ2-5	TGCAGCGGGGACAGGGGGCAAGAGACCCAGTACTTC	CSGDRGQETQYF
NA	TRBV5-4	TRBD1	18	TRBJ2-3	TGTGCCAGCAGCTTTTTTATTTTAGCCAGGGGGCGCGCAGATACGCAGTATTTT	CASSFFILARGRADTQYF
NA	TRBV10-1	TRBD2	16	TRBJ2-7	TGCGCCAGCAGTGAGTCTGGGGTAGCGGGAAAGGACGAGCAGTACTTC	CASSESGVAGKDEQYF
NA	TRBV6-2/TRBV6-3	NA	15	TRBJ2-2	TGTGCCAGCAGTCGGGTAGTAGCGGAAACCGGGGAGCTGTTTTTT	CASSRVVAETGELFF
NA	TRBV2	TRBD1	15	TRBJ1-2	TGTGCCACCATTCCGGGACAGGGAAGAAGCTATGGCTACACCTTC	CATIPGQGRSYGYTF